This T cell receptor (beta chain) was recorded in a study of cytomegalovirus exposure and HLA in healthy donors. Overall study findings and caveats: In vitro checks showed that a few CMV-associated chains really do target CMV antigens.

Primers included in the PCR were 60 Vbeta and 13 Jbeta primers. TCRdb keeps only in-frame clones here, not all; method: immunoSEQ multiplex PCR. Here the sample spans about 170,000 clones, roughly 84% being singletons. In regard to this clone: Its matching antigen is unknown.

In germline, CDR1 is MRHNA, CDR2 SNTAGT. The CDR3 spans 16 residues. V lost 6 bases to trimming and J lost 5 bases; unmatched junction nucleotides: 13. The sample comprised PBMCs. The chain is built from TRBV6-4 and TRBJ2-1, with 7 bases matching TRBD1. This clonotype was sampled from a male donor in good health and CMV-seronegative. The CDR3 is CASSMVHSDRNNEQFF. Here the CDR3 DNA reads TGTGCCAGCAGCATGGTACACTCGGACAGGAACAATGAGCAGTTCTTC.